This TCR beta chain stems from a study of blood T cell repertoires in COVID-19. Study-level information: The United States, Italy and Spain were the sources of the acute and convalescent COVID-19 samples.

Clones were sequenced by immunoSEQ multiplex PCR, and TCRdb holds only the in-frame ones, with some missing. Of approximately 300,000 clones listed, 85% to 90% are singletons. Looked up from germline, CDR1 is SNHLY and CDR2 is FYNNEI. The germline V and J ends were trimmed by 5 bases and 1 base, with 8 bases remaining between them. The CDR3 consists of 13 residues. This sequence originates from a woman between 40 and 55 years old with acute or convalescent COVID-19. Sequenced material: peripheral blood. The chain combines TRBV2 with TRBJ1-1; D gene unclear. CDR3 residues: CASSSDRNTEAFF. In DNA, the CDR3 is TGTGCCAGCAGTTCCGATAGGAACACTGAAGCTTTCTTT.